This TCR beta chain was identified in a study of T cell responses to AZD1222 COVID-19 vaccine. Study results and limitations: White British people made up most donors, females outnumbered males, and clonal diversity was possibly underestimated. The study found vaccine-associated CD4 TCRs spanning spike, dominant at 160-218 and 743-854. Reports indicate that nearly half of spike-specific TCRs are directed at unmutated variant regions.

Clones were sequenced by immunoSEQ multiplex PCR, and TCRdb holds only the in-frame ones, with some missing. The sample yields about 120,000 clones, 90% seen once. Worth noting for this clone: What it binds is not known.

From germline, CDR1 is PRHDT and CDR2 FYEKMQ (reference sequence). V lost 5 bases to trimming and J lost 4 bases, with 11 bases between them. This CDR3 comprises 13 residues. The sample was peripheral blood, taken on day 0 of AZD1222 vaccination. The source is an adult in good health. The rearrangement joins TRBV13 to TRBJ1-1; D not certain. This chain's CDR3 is CASSPRPGTEAFF. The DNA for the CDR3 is TGTGCCAGCAGCCCCCGGCCGGGCACTGAAGCTTTCTTT.